This T cell receptor beta chain was sequenced in a study of shared clonotypes between healthy human individuals. Libraries were prepared by immunoSEQ multiplex PCR; TCRdb keeps only in-frame clonotypes and omits some of them. Here the sample spans about 1.4 million clones, approximately 96% being singletons. Germline CDR1 and CDR2: SGHRS and YFSETQ. With 0 bases removed from V and 1 base from J, the gap between germline ends came to 12 bases. The length of the CDR3 is 16 residues. This clonotype was sampled from a man younger than 40 in good health. The chain uses TRBV5-1 and TRBJ2-3; D is possibly TRBD2 (6 bases). The sequenced sample was naive CD4+ T cells sorted from blood. The sample's subset: CD45RA+ positively selected. This CDR3 reads CASSLAPSARTDTQYF. DNA for the CDR3: TGCGCCAGCAGCTTGGCCCCTAGCGCCCGCACAGATACGCAGTATTTT.